This paragraph reports one TCR beta chain. This sample was taken from a study of T cells after yellow fever vaccination. TCRdb independently ran MiXCR on the 5' RACE reads; one entry per CDR3 protein. The sample holds 200,000 to 300,000 distinct CDR3 sequences, approximately 12% seen once. Unmatched junction bases numbered 5, after V lost 3 bases and J lost 6 bases. CDR1 and CDR2 from the germline V gene are LNHDA and SQIVND (reference sequence). The length of the CDR3 is 14 residues. Sequencing was performed on CD4+ T cells sorted from PBMCs, taken 45 days after the yellow fever booster vaccination. This receptor was identified in a man aged 25-45 years who received the YFV17D yellow fever vaccine. The chain employs TRBV19 and TRBJ1-5; 7 bases map to TRBD1. In DNA form, the CDR3 reads TGTGCCAGTAGTATTACAGGGGAGCGTCAGCCCCAGCATTTT. Protein: CASSITGERQPQHF.